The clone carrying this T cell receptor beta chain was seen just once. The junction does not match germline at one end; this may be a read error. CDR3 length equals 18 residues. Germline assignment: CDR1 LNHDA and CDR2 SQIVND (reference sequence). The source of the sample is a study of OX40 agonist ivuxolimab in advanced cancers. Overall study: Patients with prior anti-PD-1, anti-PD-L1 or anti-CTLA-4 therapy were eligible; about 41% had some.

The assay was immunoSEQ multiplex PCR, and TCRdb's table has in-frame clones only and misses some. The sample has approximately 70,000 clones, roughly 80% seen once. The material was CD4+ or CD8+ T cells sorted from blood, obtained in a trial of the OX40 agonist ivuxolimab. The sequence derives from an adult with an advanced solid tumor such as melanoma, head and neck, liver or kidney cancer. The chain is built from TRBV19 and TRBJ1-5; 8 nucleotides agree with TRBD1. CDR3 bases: TGTGCCAGCAGTAAAAGGGGGCAGGGGGCCCTCAGATTAGAGCCCCAGCATTTT. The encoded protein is CASSKRGQGALRLEPQHF.